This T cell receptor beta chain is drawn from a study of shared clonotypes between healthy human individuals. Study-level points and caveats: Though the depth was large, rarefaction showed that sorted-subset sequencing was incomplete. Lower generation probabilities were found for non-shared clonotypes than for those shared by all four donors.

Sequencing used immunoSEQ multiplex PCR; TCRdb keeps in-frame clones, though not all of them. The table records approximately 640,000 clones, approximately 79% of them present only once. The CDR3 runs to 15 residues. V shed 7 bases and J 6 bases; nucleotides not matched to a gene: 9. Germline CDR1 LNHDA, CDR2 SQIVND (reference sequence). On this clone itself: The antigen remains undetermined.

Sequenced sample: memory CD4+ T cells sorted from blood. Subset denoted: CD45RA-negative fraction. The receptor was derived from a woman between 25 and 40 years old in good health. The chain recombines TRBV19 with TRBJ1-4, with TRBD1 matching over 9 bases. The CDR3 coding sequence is TGTGCCAGTACCGACAGGGGGGCCGCTTATGAAAAACTGTTTTTT. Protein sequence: CASTDRGAAYEKLFF.